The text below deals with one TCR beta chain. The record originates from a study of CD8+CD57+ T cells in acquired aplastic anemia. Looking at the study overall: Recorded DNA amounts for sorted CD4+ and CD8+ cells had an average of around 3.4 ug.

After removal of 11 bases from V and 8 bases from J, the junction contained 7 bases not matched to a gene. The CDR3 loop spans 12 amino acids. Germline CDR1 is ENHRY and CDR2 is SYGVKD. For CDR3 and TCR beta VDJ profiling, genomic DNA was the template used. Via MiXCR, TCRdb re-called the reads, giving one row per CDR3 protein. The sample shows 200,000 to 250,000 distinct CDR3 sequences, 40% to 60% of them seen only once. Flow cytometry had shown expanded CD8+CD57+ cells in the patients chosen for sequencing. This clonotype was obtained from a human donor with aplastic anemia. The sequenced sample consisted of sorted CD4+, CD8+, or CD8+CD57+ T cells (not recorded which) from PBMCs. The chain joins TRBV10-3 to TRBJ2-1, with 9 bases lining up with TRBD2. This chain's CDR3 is CASGTSPDEQFF. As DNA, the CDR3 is TGTGCCTCCGGGACTAGCCCCGATGAGCAGTTCTTC.